Presented here are 20 T cell receptor beta chains from one specimen sequenced in a study of cytomegalovirus exposure and HLA in healthy donors. The PCR employed 60 Vbeta primers together with 13 Jbeta primers. Assay: immunoSEQ multiplex PCR; the TCRdb copy retains only in-frame clones and omits some. Its clone listing holds around 65,000 clones. Sequenced: PBMCs. All receptors derive from a boy younger than 18 in good health and CMV-seronegative.

The rearrangement joins TRBV7-9 to TRBJ2-4; 9 positions match TRBD1. Trimming cost V 5 bases and J 7 bases; bases outside gene matches: 9. The germline V gene has CDR1 SEHNR and CDR2 FQNEAQ (reference sequence). The CDR3 contains 15 residues. Here the CDR3 reads CASSPEQGAWNIQYF. The CDR3 DNA sequence: TGTGCCAGCAGCCCAGAACAGGGGGCGTGGAACATTCAGTACTTC.

The V call is TRBV30, the J call TRBJ2-7; no firm D call. Trimming took off 5 bases at V and 3 bases at J, with 5 bases between the two ends. Germline assignment: CDR1 GTSNPN and CDR2 SVGIG (reference sequence). This CDR3 spans 10 amino acids. Written as DNA, the CDR3 is TGTGCCTGGGGCCACTACGAGCAGTACTTC. It specifies CAWGHYEQYF.

The chain is built from TRBV6-5 and TRBJ2-1; 12 bases agree with TRBD2. The V segment lost 4 bases and the J segment 10 bases; nucleotides outside the gene matches: 11. There are 16 residues in the CDR3. Germline CDR1 and CDR2: MNHEY and SVGAGI. The CDR3 sequence is CASSSSTSGGMREQFF. In DNA form, the CDR3 reads TGTGCCAGCAGTTCCTCGACTAGCGGGGGTATGCGAGAGCAGTTCTTC.

The V and J genes are TRBV7-2 and TRBJ2-6; 9 bases match TRBD1. Germline-derived CDR1 and CDR2 are SGHTA and FQGNSA. V lost 3 bases to trimming and J lost 4 bases; unmatched junction nucleotides: 4. The CDR3 is made up of 16 amino acids. This CDR3 reads CASSLDRGRGANVLTF. Here the CDR3 DNA reads TGTGCCAGCAGCTTGGACAGGGGAAGGGGGGCCAACGTCCTGACTTTC.

V usage is TRBV10-2 and J usage is TRBJ1-1; unclear D gene. Germline values: CDR1 WSHSY, CDR2 SAAADI. CDR3 size: 12 residues. V gave up 1 base and J gave up 8 bases, with 8 bases separating them. Here the CDR3 DNA reads TGCGCCAGCAGTGAGTGGGAGGTAGAAGCTTTCTTT. This sequence encodes CASSEWEVEAFF.

The V call is TRBV5-6, the J call TRBJ1-1, with D hard to call. CDR3 length equals 14 residues. In germline, CDR1 is SGHDT, CDR2 YYEEEE. V was shortened by 0 bases and J by 10 bases, with 16 bases between the two germline ends. CDR3 sequence reads: CASSLAGMGGGAFF. The CDR3 DNA reads TGTGCCAGCAGCTTGGCGGGGATGGGCGGCGGAGCTTTCTTT.

This chain links TRBV6-1 with TRBJ2-7; D gene unclear. Germline CDR1 and CDR2: MNHNS and SASEGT. The V end lost 5 bases, the J end lost 4 bases, and 12 bases lay between the germline ends. The CDR3 spans 13 residues. The CDR3 sequence: CASSLEVGYEQYF. The CDR3 DNA follows: TGTGCCAGCAGTCTCGAGGTGGGTTACGAGCAGTACTTC.

This CDR3 is CASSNPRTANTEAFF. The DNA for the CDR3 is TGTGCCAGTAGTAACCCCAGGACTGCGAACACTGAAGCTTTCTTT. The V gene is TRBV19, the J gene TRBJ1-1; D is unresolved. Germline V gene data show CDR1 as LNHDA and CDR2 as SQIVND (reference sequence). CDR3 size: 15 residues. V lost 4 bases to trimming and J lost 1 base, with 13 bases between them.

V usage is TRBV2 and J usage is TRBJ1-2; 8 bases match TRBD1. Germline lookup yields CDR1 SNHLY and CDR2 FYNNEI. There are 13 residues in the CDR3. The trim removed 6 bases at V and 6 bases at J, leaving 6 bases unmatched. The CDR3 sequence is CASRATGGDGYTF. Here the CDR3 DNA reads TGTGCCAGCAGAGCTACAGGGGGGGATGGCTACACCTTC.

V usage is TRBV7-9 and J usage is TRBJ1-1; D is undetermined. Trimming shortened V by 1 base and J by 4 bases, and 16 bases separated the two germline ends. This CDR3 spans 16 amino acids. Germline-derived CDR1 and CDR2 are SEHNR and FQNEAQ (reference sequence). The CDR3 DNA reads as TGTGCCAGCAGCTTAGGGATCGATCCGGCGGGCACTGAAGCTTTCTTT. Its translation: CASSLGIDPAGTEAFF.

A note on this clone: The same CDR3 is also encoded by other DNA sequences in this sample. The rearrangement joins TRBV19 to TRBJ2-5, with 12 nucleotides matching TRBD2. The germline CDR1 and CDR2 sequences are LNHDA and SQIVND (reference sequence). The CDR3 runs to 14 residues. Unmatched junction bases numbered 5, after V lost 8 bases and J lost 4 bases. CDR3 coding DNA: TGTGCCAGTTCTAGCGGGAGGGCCGGAGAGACCCAGTACTTC. This translates into CASSSGRAGETQYF.

The chain links TRBV19 to TRBJ2-5, with a possible D match to TRBD1 (5 bases). The CDR3 contains 14 residues. Germline CDR1 reads LNHDA; CDR2 reads SQIVND (reference sequence). Trimming stripped 3 bases from V and 4 bases from J, with 12 bases between. The CDR3 bases are TGTGCCAGTAGTATCTGGGGCTTACGAGAGACCCAGTACTTC. This translates into CASSIWGLRETQYF.

This chain connects TRBV5-1 to TRBJ1-3; TRBD1 aligns across 7 bases. Per germline, CDR1 SGHRS and CDR2 YFSETQ. V gave up 3 bases and J gave up 3 bases; unmatched junction bases: 9. CDR3 length: 16 residues. The CDR3 reads CASSSEDRFGGNTIYF. The CDR3 DNA follows: TGCGCCAGCAGCTCAGAGGACAGGTTTGGTGGAAACACCATATATTTT. The full variable domain, its missing parts supplied by reference TRBV5-1 and TRBJ1-3, is KAGVTQTPRYLIKTRGQQVTLSCSPISGHRSVSWYQQTPGQGLQFLFEYFSETQRNKGNFPGRFSGRQFSNSRSEMNVSTLELGDSALYLCASSSEDRFGGNTIYFGEGSWLTVV.

The chain has TRBV4-2 and TRBJ2-1; 11 positions agree with TRBD2. V lost 1 base to trimming and J lost 8 bases; unmatched junction nucleotides: 7. Germline lookup yields CDR1 LGHNA and CDR2 YNFKEQ. This CDR3 has 16 residues. CDR3: CASSQAIAGGPYEQFF. The CDR3 DNA sequence: TGTGCCAGCAGCCAAGCCATAGCGGGAGGGCCGTATGAGCAGTTCTTC.

The gene calls are TRBV18 and TRBJ2-3; TRBD1 matches at 7 bases. Germline trimming cut 5 bases from V and 0 bases from J; bases unmatched to any gene: 8. Germline CDR1 KGHSH, CDR2 LQKENI. The length of the CDR3 is 16 residues. As DNA, the CDR3 is TGTGCCAGCTCATCGTCCGGGACAGCTAGCACAGATACGCAGTATTTT. It is translated as CASSSSGTASTDTQYF.

The chain employs TRBV5-1 and TRBJ2-5, with 13 nucleotides matching TRBD2. The DNA end lines up better with TRBJ2-7; the J call may be wrong. The CDR3 is made up of 16 amino acids. CDR1 is SGHRS and CDR2 is YFSETQ in the germline V gene. The CDR3 loop reads CASSDSGTSGTYEQYF. Here the CDR3 DNA reads TGCGCCAGCAGCGATTCCGGGACTAGCGGGACCTACGAGCAGTACTTC.

This chain links TRBV19 with TRBJ1-2; D is perhaps TRBD1 (6 bases). Germline V lookup: CDR1 LNHDA, CDR2 SQIVND (reference sequence). The CDR3 totals 15 residues. Trimming stripped 6 bases from V and 0 bases from J, with 14 bases between. The CDR3 bases are TGTGCCAGTAGGGGGGCTGATGAAGCTAACTATGGCTACACCTTC. Amino acid sequence: CASRGADEANYGYTF.

The V gene is TRBV2, the J gene TRBJ2-1; D is ambiguous. From germline, CDR1 is SNHLY and CDR2 FYNNEI. Trimming took 6 bases from V and 10 from J, leaving 10 bases between them. The CDR3 is 11 residues long. The CDR3 DNA follows: TGTGCCAGCAGAGGCCTCAGGGAGCAGTTCTTC. This gives the protein CASRGLREQFF.

V and J are TRBV4-3 and TRBJ2-1; D call uncertain. This CDR3 has 13 amino acids. Trimming removed 0 bases from V and 6 bases from J, with 6 bases in between. Germline CDR1 is LGHNA and CDR2 is YSLEER. This CDR3 reads CASSQDSVNEQFF. The CDR3 coding sequence is TGCGCCAGCAGCCAAGATTCGGTCAATGAGCAGTTCTTC.

This rearrangement joins TRBV7-6 to TRBJ2-7; possibly TRBD1 for D (6 bases). Trimming left V 1 base short and J 2 bases short, with 12 bases between. Germline CDR1 and CDR2: SGHVS and FNYEAQ. The CDR3 consists of 15 residues. CDR3 amino acids: CASSLVAGDTYEQYF. The DNA for the CDR3 is TGTGCCAGCAGCTTAGTGGCCGGGGACACCTACGAGCAGTACTTC.